Below are 31 T cell receptor beta chains sequenced from a single sample in a study of naive and memory T cell subsets. The library had UMIs added by 3' ligation of an oligonucleotide to TCR cDNA. Four PCR rounds used nested alpha and beta constant region primers plus the SP2 primer. TCRdb reprocessed the 5' RACE reads with MiXCR, giving one entry per CDR3 protein. The profile shows some 60,000 distinct CDR3 sequences, under 10% of them singletons. Source of these receptors: a female donor in good health.

This clonotype was found many times. The genes are TRBV27 and TRBJ2-7; TRBD2 matches at 7 bases. The CDR3 spans 16 residues. The V gene end was trimmed by 2 bases and the J gene end by 2 bases; junction bases not matched to a gene: 9. Germline CDR1 and CDR2: MNHEY and SMNVEV (reference sequence). Written as DNA, the CDR3 is TGTGCCAGCAGTTTAGAGGTTATCGGGAGGCCCTACGAGCAGTACTTC. It translates to CASSLEVIGRPYEQYF.

The chain recombines TRBV6-5 with TRBJ1-4, with 7 bases lining up with TRBD1. This CDR3 region has 15 residues. Germline CDR1 MNHEY, CDR2 SVGAGI. Unmatched junction bases numbered 9, after V lost 7 bases and J lost 4 bases. The CDR3 DNA reads TGTGCCAGCACCAGAACAGGGGTACTTAATGAAAAACTGTTTTTT. It translates to CASTRTGVLNEKLFF.

CDR3 sequence (DNA): TGTGCCAGCAGCCGACTAGCGGGGGCCTCGTATGAGCAGTTCTTC. Its protein is CASSRLAGASYEQFF. V and J are TRBV7-9 and TRBJ2-1; 12 nucleotides match TRBD2. The CDR3 runs to 15 residues. With V trimmed by 5 bases and J by 8 bases, 7 bases remained unmatched. Germline lookup yields CDR1 SEHNR and CDR2 FQNEAQ (reference sequence). The entire variable domain, with the rest obtained from reference TRBV7-9 and TRBJ2-1, is as follows: DTGVSQNPRHKITKRGQNVTFRCDPISEHNRLYWYRQTLGQGPEFLTYFQNEAQLEKSRLLSDRFSAERPKGSFSTLEIQRTEQGDSAMYLCASSRLAGASYEQFFGPGTRLTVL.

The chain carries TRBV7-9 and TRBJ1-3; 8 bases agree with TRBD1. The J segment lost 0 bases and the V segment lost 6 bases, leaving 7 bases of the junction unmatched. Germline values: CDR1 SEHNR, CDR2 FQNEAQ (reference sequence). The CDR3 is 16 residues long. The CDR3 region is CASRRQGQSSGNTIYF. CDR3 bases: TGTGCCAGCAGGCGACAGGGGCAGAGCTCTGGAAACACCATATATTTT. The full variable domain, its missing parts supplied by reference TRBV7-9 and TRBJ1-3, is DTGVSQNPRHKITKRGQNVTFRCDPISEHNRLYWYRQTLGQGPEFLTYFQNEAQLEKSRLLSDRFSAERPKGSFSTLEIQRTEQGDSAMYLCASRRQGQSSGNTIYFGEGSWLTVV.

The chain combines TRBV6-5 with TRBJ2-5; 10 bases line up with TRBD1. This CDR3 comprises 16 residues. Germline V gene sequence: CDR1 MNHEY, CDR2 SVGAGI. The V and J ends lost 6 bases and 4 bases, in that order; junction bases with no gene match: 11. CDR3 nucleotides: TGTGCCAGCAGCAAGCGACAGGGGGCGCTTGGAGAGACCCAGTACTTC. Translating it yields CASSKRQGALGETQYF.

This clonotype has a count of ten or more. This rearrangement joins TRBV6-5 to TRBJ1-3; D remains ambiguous. The CDR3 extends over 15 amino acids. The V gene's germline CDR1 is MNHEY and CDR2 SVGAGI. Trimming cost V 2 bases and J 0 bases, with 8 bases left between them. The CDR3 region has the DNA TGTGCCAGCAGTTACGGGCGGAGCTCTGGAAACACCATATATTTT. The encoded protein is CASSYGRSSGNTIYF.

The CDR3 bases are TGTGCCATCTCAGAGTTGGCTGGATATGGCTACACCTTC. This translates into CAISELAGYGYTF. The chain uses TRBV10-3 and TRBJ1-2, with D unclear. V gave up 8 bases and J gave up 5 bases, with 15 bases separating them. There are 13 residues in the CDR3. Germline V gene sequence: CDR1 ENHRY, CDR2 SYGVKD.

This clonotype was counted only a few times. The V call is TRBV27, the J call TRBJ2-3; D ambiguous. The V gene lost 6 bases and the J gene lost 0 bases, with 13 bases spanning the gap. This CDR3 has 15 residues. Germline CDR1 reads MNHEY; CDR2 reads SMNVEV (reference sequence). CDR3 amino acids: CASRRFASSTDTQYF. The DNA for the CDR3 is TGTGCCAGCAGACGTTTCGCCTCTAGCACAGATACGCAGTATTTT.

This clonotype was picked up many times. The chain carries TRBV6-6 and TRBJ2-5; perhaps TRBD1 as D (5 bases). The CDR3 is 13 amino acids. Trimming shortened V by 8 bases and J by 2 bases, and 12 bases separated the two germline ends. Per germline, CDR1 MNHNY and CDR2 SVGAGI (reference sequence). The CDR3 DNA reads as TGTGCCAGCCAGCAGGGCGAACAAGAGACCCAGTACTTC. This sequence encodes CASQQGEQETQYF.

The chain combines TRBV4-2 with TRBJ2-1, with D unclear. The germline CDR1 and CDR2 sequences are LGHNA and YNFKEQ. V was pared by 4 bases and J by 8 bases, with 18 bases between. The CDR3 contains 15 residues. This CDR3 reads CASSPPTAPGDEQFF. As DNA, the CDR3 is TGTGCCAGCAGCCCTCCGACCGCCCCGGGCGATGAGCAGTTCTTC.

This clonotype showed up just a few times. The V gene is TRBV12-3 or TRBV12-4, the J gene TRBJ2-1, with TRBD1 matching 9 bases. The trim removed 4 bases at V and 12 bases at J, leaving 10 bases unmatched. CDR3 size: 14 residues. CDR3 sequence: CASSSPGQGGRQFF. The CDR3 bases are TGTGCCAGCAGTTCGCCGGGACAGGGAGGAAGGCAGTTCTTC.

This clonotype showed up many times. The chain has TRBV29-1 and TRBJ1-1, with no clear D. Germline CDR1 reads SQVTM; CDR2 reads ANQGSEA. CDR3 length equals 15 residues. The ends were cut back, 6 bases at V and 0 bases at J, with 17 bases in the middle. CDR3 sequence: CSVHGYGSMNTEAFF. CDR3 nucleotides: TGCAGCGTACACGGGTATGGCAGCATGAACACTGAAGCTTTCTTT.

This chain's CDR3 is CASRIGGSYTGELFF. The DNA of the CDR3 is TGTGCCAGCAGAATCGGCGGTAGTTACACCGGGGAGCTGTTTTTT. The chain employs TRBV28 and TRBJ2-2; D ambiguous. Per the germline V gene, CDR1 is MDHEN and CDR2 is SYDVKM. The CDR3 has 15 amino acids. With 6 bases removed from V and 3 bases from J, the gap between germline ends came to 14 bases.

This clonotype was detected ten times or more. CDR3 protein: CASEWLDDEQFF. In nucleotides, the CDR3 is TGTGCCAGCGAGTGGCTAGACGATGAGCAGTTCTTC. This chain uses TRBV3-1 with TRBJ2-1, with no clear D. Germline lookup yields CDR1 LGHDT and CDR2 YNNKEL (reference sequence). The CDR3 extends over 12 amino acids. Trimming stripped 8 bases from V and 8 bases from J, with 13 bases between.

This clonotype has just a few counts. The V gene is TRBV29-1, the J gene TRBJ2-3, with D perhaps given as TRBD1 or TRBD2 (6 bases each). CDR3 length: 13 amino acids. Germline CDR1 is SQVTM and CDR2 is ANQGSEA. The V end lost 3 bases, the J end lost 6 bases, and 13 bases lay between the germline ends. CDR3 bases: TGCAGCGTTGATCTCCGGGGGCTGGATACGCAGTATTTT. Residues: CSVDLRGLDTQYF.

This clonotype was observed many times. V and J are TRBV7-8 and TRBJ2-1; 13 nucleotides agree with TRBD2. Looked up from germline, CDR1 is SGHVS and CDR2 is FQNEAQ. The V and J ends lost 5 bases and 7 bases, in that order; junction bases with no gene match: 14. This CDR3 is 18 amino acids long. Here the CDR3 reads CASSLIPGLAGVRNEQFF. CDR3 coding DNA: TGTGCCAGCAGCCTCATCCCCGGACTAGCGGGAGTTCGGAATGAGCAGTTCTTC.

This clonotype was found a few times. The chain recombines TRBV24-1 with TRBJ1-1; 7 bases are a match to TRBD1. V was clipped by 5 bases and J by 1 base; unmatched bases: 3. The V gene's germline CDR1 is KGHDR and CDR2 SFDVKD. This CDR3 spans 14 amino acids. As DNA, the CDR3 is TGTGCCACCAGTGGACAGGGAACGAACACTGAAGCTTTCTTT. Its translation: CATSGQGTNTEAFF.

In this sample, this clonotype turned up a few times. The gene calls are TRBV5-1 and TRBJ2-7; D is undetermined. Germline V gene sequence: CDR1 SGHRS, CDR2 YFSETQ. V shed 5 bases and J shed 0 bases, with 18 bases lying between them. The CDR3 has 16 amino acids. CDR3 nucleotides: TGCGCCAGCAGTCTTGGTGGCTTCGGCCCCTCCTACGAGCAGTACTTC. It specifies CASSLGGFGPSYEQYF.

The sample holds a few counts of this clonotype. The chain carries TRBV12-3 or TRBV12-4 and TRBJ2-7; D possibly corresponds to TRBD1 (5 bases). This CDR3 spans 13 amino acids. The V end was cut by 4 bases, the J end by 5 bases, with 12 bases between. The CDR3: CASSYKGMHEQYF. The CDR3 DNA follows: TGTGCCAGCAGTTATAAGGGGATGCACGAGCAGTACTTC.

The chain carries TRBV28 and TRBJ2-7; TRBD2 aligns across 8 bases. CDR1 MDHEN and CDR2 SYDVKM come from the germline V gene. CDR3 length: 18 amino acids. After removal of 2 bases from V and 0 bases from J, the junction contained 12 bases not matched to a gene. CDR3 sequence reads: CASSLNGASGSISYEQYF. Written as DNA, the CDR3 is TGTGCCAGCAGTTTAAACGGAGCCAGCGGGAGTATCTCCTACGAGCAGTACTTC.

This clonotype has only a few counts. The genes are TRBV10-3 and TRBJ2-7, with 9 nucleotides matching TRBD2. From germline, CDR1 is ENHRY and CDR2 SYGVKD. V was clipped by 6 bases and J by 5 bases; unmatched bases: 5. This CDR3 region has 13 residues. The DNA of the CDR3 is TGTGCCATCAGCTCGCGGGAGGGCAACGAGCAGTACTTC. Translated, it gives CAISSREGNEQYF.

This clonotype showed up many times. V usage is TRBV11-2 and J usage is TRBJ2-3; D unresolved. Germline V gene data show CDR1 as SGHAT and CDR2 as FQNNGV. V lost 5 bases and J lost 7, with 7 bases in between. The CDR3 spans 11 residues. The CDR3: CASSRMNTQYF. The CDR3, as DNA: TGTGCCAGCAGCCGTATGAATACGCAGTATTTT.

This sequence joins TRBV5-1 and TRBJ2-7; D tentatively fits TRBD1 or TRBD2 (5 bases each). Germline CDR1 SGHRS, CDR2 YFSETQ. The V and J ends lost 4 bases and 3 bases respectively, with 14 bases between them. This CDR3 comprises 14 residues. For the CDR3, the DNA is TGCGCCAGCAGCCCAAACCTGGGGGACTACGAGCAGTACTTC. This encodes CASSPNLGDYEQYF.

The CDR3 DNA sequence: TGCGCCAGCAGCCGGCGGGGGCTAAATTGGGAGCAGTTCTTC. It translates to CASSRRGLNWEQFF. The chain employs TRBV4-1 and TRBJ2-1; a possible D gene is TRBD2 (7 bases). Germline V CDR1 and CDR2: MGHRA, YSYEKL. V was cut by 4 bases and J by 10 bases, with 17 bases left in between. The CDR3 sequence is 14 residues long.

A few counts support this clonotype. The CDR3 is CSARAGTGFSDTQYF. Written as DNA, the CDR3 is TGCAGTGCTAGAGCCGGGACAGGGTTTTCAGATACGCAGTATTTT. The rearrangement uses TRBV20-1 and TRBJ2-3; 9 bases map to TRBD1. The V gene end was trimmed by 1 base and the J gene end by 4 bases; junction bases not matched to a gene: 6. CDR1 is DFQATT, CDR2 SNEGSKA, per germline (reference sequence). CDR3 length equals 15 residues.

This clonotype was counted many times. The rearrangement links TRBV6-2 or TRBV6-3 to TRBJ2-2; TRBD1 matches at 10 bases. The germline gives CDR1 MNHEY, CDR2 SVGEGT. This CDR3 has 15 amino acids. Trimming at V came to 5 bases and at J to 5 bases, leaving 5 bases not matched to a gene. The CDR3 region is CASSRGTGETGELFF. DNA for the CDR3: TGTGCCAGCAGTCGAGGGACAGGGGAAACCGGGGAGCTGTTTTTT.

This clonotype was found many times. This chain connects TRBV14 to TRBJ1-6; D gene ambiguous. Germline V lookup: CDR1 SGHDN, CDR2 FVKESK. This CDR3 region has 15 residues. The ends were cut back, 1 base at V and 9 bases at J, with 13 bases in the middle. In DNA, the CDR3 is TGTGCCAGCAGCCAAGTTTCCGGGTCTGGTTCACCCCTCCACTTT. Its translation is CASSQVSGSGSPLHF.

V gene TRBV3-1 combines with J gene TRBJ2-1, with 9 bases fitting TRBD2. V lost 4 bases to trimming and J lost 5 bases; unmatched junction nucleotides: 3. The CDR3 totals 14 residues. The germline V gene encodes CDR1 LGHDT and CDR2 YNNKEL (reference sequence). DNA for the CDR3: TGTGCCAGCAGCCGGACTAGCGCAAACAATGAGCAGTTCTTC. Protein: CASSRTSANNEQFF.

The genes are TRBV27 and TRBJ1-2, with 11 bases that match TRBD1. J was trimmed by 4 bases and V by 4 bases; bases with no gene match: 14. Germline CDR1 reads MNHEY; CDR2 reads SMNVEV (reference sequence). The CDR3 has 18 amino acids. As DNA, the CDR3 is TGTGCCAGCAGTTCTTCTAGGACAGGGGGCTCCCGGGGCTATGGCTACACCTTC. Its protein product is CASSSSRTGGSRGYGYTF.

There are a few counts of this clonotype. This chain links TRBV30 with TRBJ2-1, with 8 bases fitting TRBD1. The CDR3 loop spans 17 amino acids. Germline V gene lookup returns CDR1 GTSNPN and CDR2 SVGIG (reference sequence). The trim removed 0 bases at V and 3 bases at J, leaving 10 bases unmatched. In DNA, the CDR3 is TGTGCCTGGAGTGTAGGTCCGACAGGGGCCATCTACAATGAGCAGTTCTTC. This encodes CAWSVGPTGAIYNEQFF.

This clonotype has a handful of counts. The chain recombines TRBV18 with TRBJ1-6; 8 nucleotides agree with TRBD1. The V gene's germline CDR1 is KGHSH and CDR2 LQKENI. The CDR3 is 16 residues long. J gave up 3 bases and V 3 bases, and 4 bases lay outside the gene matches. The DNA of the CDR3 is TGTGCCAGCTCACCGGGGACAGGATACTATAATTCACCCCTCCACTTT. Its protein is CASSPGTGYYNSPLHF. Looking up the rest from reference TRBV18 and TRBJ1-6 gives the full variable domain: NAGVMQNPRHLVRRRGQEARLRCSPMKGHSHVYWYRQLPEEGLKFMVYLQKENIIDESGMPKERFSAEFPKEGPSILRIQQVVRGDSAAYFCASSPGTGYYNSPLHFGNGTRLTVT.